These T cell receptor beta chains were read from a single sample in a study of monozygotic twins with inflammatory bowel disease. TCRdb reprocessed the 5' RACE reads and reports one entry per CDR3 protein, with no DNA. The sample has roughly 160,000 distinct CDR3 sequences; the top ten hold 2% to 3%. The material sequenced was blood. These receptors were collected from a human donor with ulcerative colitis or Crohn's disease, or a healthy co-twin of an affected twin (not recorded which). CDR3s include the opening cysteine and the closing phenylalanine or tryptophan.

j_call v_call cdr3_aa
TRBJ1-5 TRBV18 CASSPRIGSGQPQHF
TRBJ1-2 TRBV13 CASSVNGDYGYTF
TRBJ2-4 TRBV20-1 CSAPLAGTDIQYF
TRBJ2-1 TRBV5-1 CASSQQVGGLDNEQFF
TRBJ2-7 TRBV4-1 CASSQGTGGKQYF
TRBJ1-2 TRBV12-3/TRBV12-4 CASSLGDGDAYGYTF
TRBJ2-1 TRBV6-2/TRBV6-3 CASSSLVFGTSNRYNEQFF
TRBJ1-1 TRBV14 CASSPLDRVVSMPSTEAFF
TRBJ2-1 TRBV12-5 CASGPGRREQFF
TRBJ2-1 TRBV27 CASSLVGTSSYNEQFF
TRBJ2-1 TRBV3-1 CASSQDRHNEQFF
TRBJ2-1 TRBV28 CASSLTAKGEQFF
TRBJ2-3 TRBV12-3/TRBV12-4 CASSLGVVLGTDTQYF
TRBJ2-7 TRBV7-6 CASSLRTGVYEQYF
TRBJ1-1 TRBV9 CASSVGGRTEAFF
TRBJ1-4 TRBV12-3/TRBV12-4 CASSFGRQPLREKLFF
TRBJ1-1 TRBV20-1 CSARSRLMNTEAFF
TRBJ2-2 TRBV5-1 CASSRDTNLGELFF
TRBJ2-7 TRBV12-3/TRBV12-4 CASSAPGRGQYEQYF
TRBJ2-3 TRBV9 CASSPRLAESTDTQYF
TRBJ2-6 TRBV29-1 CSVRPSEGNVLTF
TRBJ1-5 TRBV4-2 CASSQDQGSVEPQHF
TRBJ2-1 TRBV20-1 CSATQAWGFEQFF
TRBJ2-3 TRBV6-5 CASSTARTSGGTDTQYF
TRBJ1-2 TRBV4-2 CASSQEWTAPYGYTF
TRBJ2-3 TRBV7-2 CASSLSGGLTDTQYF
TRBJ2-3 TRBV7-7 CASSLEKGSDTQYF
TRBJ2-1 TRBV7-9 CASSLSGGSGEQFF
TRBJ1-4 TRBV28 CASSLVWGPEKLFF
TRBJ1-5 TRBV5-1 CASSLGINQPQHF
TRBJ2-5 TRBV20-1 CSAWTSGDTETQYF
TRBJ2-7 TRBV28 CASSLPRTEVRYEQYF
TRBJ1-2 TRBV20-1 CSALFVWGGGYTF
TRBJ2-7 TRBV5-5 CASSDDNSYEQYF
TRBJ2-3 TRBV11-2 CASSGFSTDTQYF
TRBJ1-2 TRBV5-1 CASSFPGAFYGYTF
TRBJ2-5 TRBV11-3 CASSRSGSEETQYF
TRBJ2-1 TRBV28 CASSLNAGGPSFF
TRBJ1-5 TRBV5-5 CASAEQGPVNQPQHF
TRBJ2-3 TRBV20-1 CSAFLSGSTDTQYF
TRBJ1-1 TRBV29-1 CSAVLNTEAFF
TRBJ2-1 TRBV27 CASSLEPHLQGSYNEQFF
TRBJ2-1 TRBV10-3 CAISESRASGDNNEQFF